These 2 T cell receptor beta chains originate from one sample sequenced in a study of graft-versus-host responses after intestinal transplantation (dated by TCRdb to about 2021). Libraries were made using the immunoSEQ multiplex PCR assay. TCRdb re-hosts the immuneACCESS table, in-frame sequences only. Its copies lack some clones; in the studies checked, an unresolved V gene accounts for under half of them, and the cause for the rest is not known. The sample has about 36,000 clones on record, approximately 95% of them singletons. The ten most abundant clones make up about 0.2% of the sample. Interpreted using the paper, the time point label stands for: cells obtained before transplantation from donor or recipient. These TCRs are of unknown antigen specificity. Sequencing used unstimulated CD4+ T cells sorted from spleen or lymph node cells, obtained before transplant. The receptors were gathered from a human donor who was the organ donor for an intestinal transplant.

As for this clone: Its ends do not fully match the called genes, so a read error is possible. The chain combines TRBV7-7 with TRBJ2-1; the match to TRBD2 covers 7 bases. The CDR3 runs to 15 residues. Germline V gene lookup returns CDR1 SSHAT and CDR2 FNYEAQ (reference sequence). The CDR3 sequence is CASSRGLGVDNEQFF. The CDR3 DNA reads as TGTGCTAGCAGCCGAGGACTAGGCGTAGACAATGAGCAGTTCTTC. The variable domain in full, completed from reference TRBV7-7 and TRBJ2-1, reads GAGVSQSPRYKVTKRGQDVTLRCDPISSHATLYWYQQALGQGPEFLTYFNYEAQPDKSGLPSDRFSAERPEGSISTLTIQRTEQRDSAMYRCASSRGLGVDNEQFFGPGTRLTVL.

The V call is TRBV10-3, the J call TRBJ1-2, with TRBD1 matching 9 bases. Germline CDR1 and CDR2: ENHRY and SYGVKD. V dropped 2 bases and J dropped 6; count of bases not matched to a gene: 4. This CDR3 is built from 14 residues. CDR3 residues: CAISERGQGNGYTF. CDR3 nucleotide sequence: TGTGCCATCAGTGAGAGGGGACAGGGAAATGGCTACACCTTC.